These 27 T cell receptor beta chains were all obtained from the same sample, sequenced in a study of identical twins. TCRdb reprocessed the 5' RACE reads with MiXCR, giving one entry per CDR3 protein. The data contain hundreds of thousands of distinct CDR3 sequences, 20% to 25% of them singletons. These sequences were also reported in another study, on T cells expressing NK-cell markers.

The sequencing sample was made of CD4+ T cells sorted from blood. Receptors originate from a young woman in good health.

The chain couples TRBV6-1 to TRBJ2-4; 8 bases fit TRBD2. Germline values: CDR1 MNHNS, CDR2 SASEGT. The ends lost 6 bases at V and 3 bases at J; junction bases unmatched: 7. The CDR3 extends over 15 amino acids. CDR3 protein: CASRESGGVKNIQYF. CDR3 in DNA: TGTGCCAGCAGGGAAAGCGGGGGTGTCAAAAACATTCAGTACTTC.

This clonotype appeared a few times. Here the CDR3 reads CAISESGVWDYTF. The CDR3 DNA reads as TGTGCCATCAGTGAGTCTGGAGTGTGGGACTACACCTTC. J is TRBJ1-2 and V is TRBV10-3; D unclear. This CDR3 spans 13 amino acids. Trimming took 0 bases from V and 10 from J, leaving 12 bases between them. Germline V lookup: CDR1 ENHRY, CDR2 SYGVKD.

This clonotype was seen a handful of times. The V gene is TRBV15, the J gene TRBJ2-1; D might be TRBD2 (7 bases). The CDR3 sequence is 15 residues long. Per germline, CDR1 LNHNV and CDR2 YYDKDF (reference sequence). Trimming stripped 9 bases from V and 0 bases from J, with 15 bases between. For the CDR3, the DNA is TGTGCCACGAAGGGGGGGTCAGACTCCTACAATGAGCAGTTCTTC. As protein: CATKGGSDSYNEQFF.

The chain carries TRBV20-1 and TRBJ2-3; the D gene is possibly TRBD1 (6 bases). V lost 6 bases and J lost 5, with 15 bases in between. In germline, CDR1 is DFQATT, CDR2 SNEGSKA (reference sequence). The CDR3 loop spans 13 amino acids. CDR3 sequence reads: CSAQGRARDTQYF. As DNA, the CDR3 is TGCAGTGCCCAGGGGCGGGCCCGAGATACGCAGTATTTT.

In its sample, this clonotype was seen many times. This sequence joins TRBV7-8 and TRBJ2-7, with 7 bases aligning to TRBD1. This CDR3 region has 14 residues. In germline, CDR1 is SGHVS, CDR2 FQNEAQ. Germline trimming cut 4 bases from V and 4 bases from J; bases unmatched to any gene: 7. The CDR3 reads CASSSTGQAYEQYF. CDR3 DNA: TGTGCCAGCAGCTCAACCGGACAGGCGTACGAGCAGTACTTC.

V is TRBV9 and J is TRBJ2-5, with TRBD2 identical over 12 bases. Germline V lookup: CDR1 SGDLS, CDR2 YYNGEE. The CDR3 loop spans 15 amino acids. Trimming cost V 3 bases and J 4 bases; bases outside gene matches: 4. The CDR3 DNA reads TGTGCCAGCAGCGGACTAGCGGGAGAGGTAGAGACCCAGTACTTC. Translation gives CASSGLAGEVETQYF. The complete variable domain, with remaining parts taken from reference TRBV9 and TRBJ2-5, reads DSGVTQTPKHLITATGQRVTLRCSPRSGDLSVYWYQQSLDQGLQFLIQYYNGEERAKGNILERFSAQQFPDLHSELNLSSLELGDSALYFCASSGLAGEVETQYFGPGTRLLVL.

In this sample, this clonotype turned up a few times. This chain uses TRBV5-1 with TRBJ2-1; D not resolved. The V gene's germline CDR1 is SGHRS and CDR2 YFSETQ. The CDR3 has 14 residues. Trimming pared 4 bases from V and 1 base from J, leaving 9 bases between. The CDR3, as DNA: TGCGCCAGCAGCCGACGTCTATCCTACAATGAGCAGTTCTTC. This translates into CASSRRLSYNEQFF.

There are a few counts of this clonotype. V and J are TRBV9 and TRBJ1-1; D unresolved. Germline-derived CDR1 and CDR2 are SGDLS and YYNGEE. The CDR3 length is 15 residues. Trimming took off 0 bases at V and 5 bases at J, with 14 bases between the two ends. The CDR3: CASSVDQALGTEAFF. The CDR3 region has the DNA TGTGCCAGCAGCGTAGACCAGGCCTTGGGGACTGAAGCTTTCTTT. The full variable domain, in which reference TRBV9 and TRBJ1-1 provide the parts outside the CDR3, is DSGVTQTPKHLITATGQRVTLRCSPRSGDLSVYWYQQSLDQGLQFLIQYYNGEERAKGNILERFSAQQFPDLHSELNLSSLELGDSALYFCASSVDQALGTEAFFGQGTRLTVV.

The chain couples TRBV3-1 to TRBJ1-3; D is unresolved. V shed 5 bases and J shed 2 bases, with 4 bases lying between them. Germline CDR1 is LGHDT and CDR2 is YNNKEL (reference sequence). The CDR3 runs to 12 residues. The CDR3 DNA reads TGTGCCAGCAGCGGCACTGGAAACACCATATATTTT. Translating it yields CASSGTGNTIYF.

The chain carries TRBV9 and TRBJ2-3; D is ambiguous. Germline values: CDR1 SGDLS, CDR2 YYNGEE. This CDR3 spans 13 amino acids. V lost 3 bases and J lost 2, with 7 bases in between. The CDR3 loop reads CASSGHYTDTQYF. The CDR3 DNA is TGTGCCAGCAGCGGACACTACACAGATACGCAGTATTTT.

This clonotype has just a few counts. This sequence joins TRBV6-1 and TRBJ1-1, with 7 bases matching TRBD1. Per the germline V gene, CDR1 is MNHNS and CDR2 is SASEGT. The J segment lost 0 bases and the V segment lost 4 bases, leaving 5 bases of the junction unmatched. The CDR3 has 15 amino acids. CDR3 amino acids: CASSGTGSMNTEAFF. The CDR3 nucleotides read TGTGCCAGCAGTGGGACAGGTTCTATGAACACTGAAGCTTTCTTT.

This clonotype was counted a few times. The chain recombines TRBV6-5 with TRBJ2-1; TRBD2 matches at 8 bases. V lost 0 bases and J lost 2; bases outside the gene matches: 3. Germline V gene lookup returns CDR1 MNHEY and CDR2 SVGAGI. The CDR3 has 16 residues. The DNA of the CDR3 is TGTGCCAGCAGTTACTCGGGCGGGAGGCCCTACAATGAGCAGTTCTTC. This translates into CASSYSGGRPYNEQFF.

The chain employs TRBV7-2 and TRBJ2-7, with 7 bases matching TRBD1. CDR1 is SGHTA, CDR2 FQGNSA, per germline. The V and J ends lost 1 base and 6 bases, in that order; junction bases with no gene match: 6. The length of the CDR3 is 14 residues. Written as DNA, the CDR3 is TGTGCCAGCAGCTTAGTGGGACAGACCCTCGAGCAGTACTTC. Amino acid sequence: CASSLVGQTLEQYF.

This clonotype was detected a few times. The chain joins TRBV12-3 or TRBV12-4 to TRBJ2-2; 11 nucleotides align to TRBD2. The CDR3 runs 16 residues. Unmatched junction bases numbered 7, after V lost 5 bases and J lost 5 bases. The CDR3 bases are TGTGCCAGCAGTCCTCCTACTAGCGGGAGAACCGGGGAGCTGTTTTTT. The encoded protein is CASSPPTSGRTGELFF.

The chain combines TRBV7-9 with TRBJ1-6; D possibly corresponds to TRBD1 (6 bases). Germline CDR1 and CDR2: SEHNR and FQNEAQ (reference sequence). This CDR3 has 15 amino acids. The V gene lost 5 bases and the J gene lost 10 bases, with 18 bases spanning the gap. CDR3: CASSQLGGNPSPLHF. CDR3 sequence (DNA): TGTGCCAGCAGCCAACTAGGGGGTAATCCCTCACCCCTCCACTTT.

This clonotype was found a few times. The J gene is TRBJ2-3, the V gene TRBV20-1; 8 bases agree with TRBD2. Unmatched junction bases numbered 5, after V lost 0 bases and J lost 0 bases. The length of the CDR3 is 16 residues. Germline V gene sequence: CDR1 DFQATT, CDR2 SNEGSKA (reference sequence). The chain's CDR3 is CSARDRGGVSTDTQYF. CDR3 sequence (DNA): TGCAGTGCTAGAGATCGGGGGGGCGTCAGCACAGATACGCAGTATTTT.

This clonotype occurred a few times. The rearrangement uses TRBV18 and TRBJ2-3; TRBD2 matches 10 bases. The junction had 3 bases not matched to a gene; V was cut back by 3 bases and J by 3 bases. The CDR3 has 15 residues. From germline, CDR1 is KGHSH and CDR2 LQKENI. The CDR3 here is CASSPGLAETDTQYF. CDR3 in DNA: TGTGCCAGCTCACCCGGACTAGCGGAAACAGATACGCAGTATTTT.

The DNA of the CDR3 is TGCGCCAGCAGCTACGGGACTAGCTCCGGGGAGCTGTTTTTT. It yields the protein CASSYGTSSGELFF. The rearrangement joins TRBV5-1 to TRBJ2-2; 9 nucleotides align to TRBD2. In germline, CDR1 is SGHRS, CDR2 YFSETQ. V shed 3 bases, J shed 6 bases, and the junction held 3 bases outside the gene matches. The CDR3 runs to 14 residues.

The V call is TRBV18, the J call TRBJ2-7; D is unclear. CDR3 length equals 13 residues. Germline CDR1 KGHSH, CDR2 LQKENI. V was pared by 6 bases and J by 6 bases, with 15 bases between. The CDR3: CASSPDRPIEQYF. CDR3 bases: TGTGCCAGCTCCCCGGACCGGCCCATCGAGCAGTACTTC.

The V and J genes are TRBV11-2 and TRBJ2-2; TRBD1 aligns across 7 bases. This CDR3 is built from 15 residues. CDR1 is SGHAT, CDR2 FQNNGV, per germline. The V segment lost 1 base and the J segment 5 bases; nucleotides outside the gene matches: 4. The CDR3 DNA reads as TGTGCCAGCAGCTTAGTAGTCAGGGGGACCGGGGAGCTGTTTTTT. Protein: CASSLVVRGTGELFF.

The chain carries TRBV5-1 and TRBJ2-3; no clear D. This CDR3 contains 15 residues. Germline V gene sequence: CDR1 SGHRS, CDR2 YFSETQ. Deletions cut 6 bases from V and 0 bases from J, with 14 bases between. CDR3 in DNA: TGCGCCAGCACCCACGACCCTACTAGCACAGATACGCAGTATTTT. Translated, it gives CASTHDPTSTDTQYF.

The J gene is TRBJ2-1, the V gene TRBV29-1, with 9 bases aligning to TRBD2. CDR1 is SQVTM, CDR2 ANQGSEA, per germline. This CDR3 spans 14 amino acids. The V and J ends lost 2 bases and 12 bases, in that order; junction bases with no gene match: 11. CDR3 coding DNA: TGCAGCGTTGAACGCGGGAGGGCCGTCGGAGGGCAGTTCTTC. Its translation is CSVERGRAVGGQFF.

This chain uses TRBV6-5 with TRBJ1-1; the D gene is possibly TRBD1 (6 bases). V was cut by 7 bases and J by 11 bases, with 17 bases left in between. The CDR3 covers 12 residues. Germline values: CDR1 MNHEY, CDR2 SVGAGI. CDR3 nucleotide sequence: TGTGCCAGCATATCCCCGGGGGCAGGCGCTTTCTTT. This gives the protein CASISPGAGAFF.

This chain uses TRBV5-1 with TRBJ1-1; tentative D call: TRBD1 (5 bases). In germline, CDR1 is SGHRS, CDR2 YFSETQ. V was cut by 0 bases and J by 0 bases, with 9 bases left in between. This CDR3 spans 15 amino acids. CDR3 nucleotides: TGCGCCAGCAGCTTGGTTGGGACCATGAACACTGAAGCTTTCTTT. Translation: CASSLVGTMNTEAFF.

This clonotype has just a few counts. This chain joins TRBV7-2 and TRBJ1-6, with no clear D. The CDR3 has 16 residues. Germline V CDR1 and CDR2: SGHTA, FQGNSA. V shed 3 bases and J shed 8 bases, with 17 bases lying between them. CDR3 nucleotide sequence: TGTGCCAGCAGCTTGGCGGGGAGTGTTTTGGATTCACCCCTCCACTTT. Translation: CASSLAGSVLDSPLHF.

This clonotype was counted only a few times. As DNA, the CDR3 is TGTGCCAGCAGTTACTCGACGCGGGCTGAAGCTTTCTTT. Translated, it gives CASSYSTRAEAFF. The chain is built from TRBV6-5 and TRBJ1-1; no definite D call. Germline-derived CDR1 and CDR2 are MNHEY and SVGAGI. V lost 0 bases to trimming and J lost 6 bases, with 8 bases between them. The CDR3 runs 13 residues.

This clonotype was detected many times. The CDR3 DNA sequence: TGTGCCAGCAGTTACGGGACACTAGCTTCGGGCGGCACAGATACGCAGTATTTT. Translated, it gives CASSYGTLASGGTDTQYF. V gene TRBV6-5 combines with J gene TRBJ2-3, with D possibly being TRBD1 or TRBD2 (6 bases each). Per germline, CDR1 MNHEY and CDR2 SVGAGI. V lost 2 bases and J lost 1, with 19 bases in between. The CDR3 runs 18 residues.